A single sample is the source of the 30 T cell receptor beta chains below, sequenced in a study of T cell clones after liver transplantation. This table comes from immunoSEQ multiplex PCR, and its TCRdb copy is limited to in-frame clones, with some not included. The sample consists of about 47,000 clones, 70% to 90% of them appearing once. The sample here was CD8+ T cells from blood, taken 12 months after liver transplant. These receptors were obtained from a human patient who received a liver transplant. Some T cells may be supplied by the graft donor.

V and J are TRBV19 and TRBJ2-1, with D hard to call. Germline V gene data show CDR1 as LNHDA and CDR2 as SQIVND (reference sequence). The CDR3 loop spans 15 amino acids. The V end was cut by 7 bases, the J end by 8 bases, with 21 bases between. This chain's CDR3 is CASMPWSDWPDEQFF. Here the CDR3 DNA reads TGTGCCAGTATGCCTTGGTCCGACTGGCCCGATGAGCAGTTCTTC.

This sequence joins TRBV28 and TRBJ2-3, with 11 bases identical to TRBD1. The CDR3 has 16 amino acids. The J segment lost 7 bases and the V segment lost 4 bases, leaving 10 bases of the junction unmatched. Germline V gene sequence: CDR1 MDHEN, CDR2 SYDVKM. CDR3 residues: CASSSGQGDYTNTQYF. CDR3 DNA: TGTGCCAGCAGTTCGGGACAGGGGGACTATACAAATACGCAGTATTTT.

V is TRBV4-3 and J is TRBJ1-2; TRBD1 aligns across 9 bases. Losses at the gene ends were 1 base for V and 6 bases for J; bases not matched to a gene: 9. The CDR3 length is 16 residues. Germline V gene sequence: CDR1 LGHNA, CDR2 YSLEER. The CDR3 sequence: CASSQARDREVHGYTF. CDR3 sequence (DNA): TGCGCCAGCAGCCAAGCCCGGGACAGGGAAGTGCATGGCTACACCTTC.

The chain carries TRBV11-2 and TRBJ2-7; D not resolved. The CDR3 has 13 residues. The germline CDR1 and CDR2 sequences are SGHAT and FQNNGV. Trimming removed 1 base at V and 2 bases at J, with 6 bases between. The CDR3 coding sequence is TGTGCCAGCAGCTTAGGTGCAGCCTACGAGCAGTACTTC. Translated, it gives CASSLGAAYEQYF.

V usage is TRBV19 and J usage is TRBJ1-4, with D uncertain. Germline-derived CDR1 and CDR2 are LNHDA and SQIVND (reference sequence). V was clipped by 4 bases and J by 8 bases, with 14 bases between them. The length of the CDR3 is 14 residues. The DNA of the CDR3 is TGTGCCAGTAGTAAGGCGGGCCTGTTCGAAAAACTGTTTTTT. This codes for CASSKAGLFEKLFF. Supplemented by reference TRBV19 and TRBJ1-4, the full variable domain reads DGGITQSPKYLFRKEGQNVTLSCEQNLNHDAMYWYRQDPGQGLRLIYYSQIVNDFQKGDIAEGYSVSREKKESFPLTVTSAQKNPTAFYLCASSKAGLFEKLFFGSGTQLSVL.

The chain couples TRBV6-1 to TRBJ1-2; D ambiguous. V lost 2 bases and J lost 4, with 17 bases in between. Germline V gives CDR1 MNHNS, CDR2 SASEGT. The CDR3 length is 16 residues. The CDR3 is CASSEYLNGRGYGYTF. The CDR3 DNA is TGTGCCAGCAGTGAATATCTAAACGGGCGTGGCTATGGCTACACCTTC.

This clone was detected only once. The rearrangement uses TRBV5-6 and TRBJ1-2; 8 nucleotides agree with TRBD1. Germline trimming cut 0 bases from V and 7 bases from J; bases unmatched to any gene: 5. The germline V gene encodes CDR1 SGHDT and CDR2 YYEEEE. The CDR3 covers 14 residues. CDR3 protein: CASSLGGQGGGYTF. The DNA for the CDR3 is TGTGCCAGCAGCTTGGGAGGACAGGGAGGTGGCTACACCTTC.

CDR3 region: CASSSIDRVATEAFF. CDR3 bases: TGTGCCAGCAGTTCTATCGACAGGGTTGCCACTGAAGCTTTCTTT. V usage is TRBV28 and J usage is TRBJ1-1; the match to TRBD1 covers 7 bases. Germline V gene data show CDR1 as MDHEN and CDR2 as SYDVKM. The V and J ends lost 4 bases and 4 bases, in that order; junction bases with no gene match: 9. The CDR3 contains 15 residues.

J is TRBJ2-2 and V is TRBV6-6; maybe TRBD1 (5 bases). Germline values: CDR1 MNHNY, CDR2 SVGAGI (reference sequence). V was clipped by 2 bases and J by 6 bases, with 13 bases between them. The CDR3 is 15 amino acids. The CDR3 bases are TGTGCCAGCAGTTACGAACGACAGTTGGCCGGGGAGCTGTTTTTT. Its protein product is CASSYERQLAGELFF.

The V gene is TRBV28, the J gene TRBJ1-3, with TRBD1 matching 8 bases. Germline V gives CDR1 MDHEN, CDR2 SYDVKM. Losses at the gene ends were 6 bases for V and 0 bases for J; bases not matched to a gene: 10. The CDR3 runs to 17 residues. This CDR3 is CASSYGQGPFSGNTIYF. CDR3 bases: TGTGCCAGCAGCTACGGACAGGGACCTTTCTCTGGAAACACCATATATTTT.

As for this clone: Germline is not matched at one junction end, which may reflect a read error. The chain is built from TRBV9 and TRBJ2-7; weak D call: TRBD2 (6 bases). This CDR3 region has 13 residues. CDR1 and CDR2 from the germline V gene are SGDLS and YYNGEE. In DNA, the CDR3 is TGTGCCGGCAGCTTCGGACTACTTGGAGAGCAGTACTTC. Its translation is CAGSFGLLGEQYF. Full variable domain (outside the CDR3, taken from reference TRBV9 and TRBJ2-7): DSGVTQTPKHLITATGQRVTLRCSPRSGDLSVYWYQQSLDQGLQFLIQYYNGEERAKGNILERFSAQQFPDLHSELNLSSLELGDSALYFCAGSFGLLGEQYFGPGTRLTVT.

The table lists this clone with a few counts. The rearrangement links TRBV14 to TRBJ2-7; D is perhaps TRBD2 (5 bases). Trimming cost V 6 bases and J 4 bases, with 13 bases left between them. There are 13 residues in the CDR3. Germline assignment: CDR1 SGHDN and CDR2 FVKESK. CDR3 residues: CASRDGLQYEQYF. DNA of the CDR3: TGTGCCAGCAGGGACGGACTCCAGTACGAGCAGTACTTC.

The chain uses TRBV7-2 and TRBJ1-1; D remains unclear. V was trimmed by 1 base and J by 6 bases, leaving 9 bases between them. This CDR3 comprises 13 residues. Per germline, CDR1 SGHTA and CDR2 FQGNSA. CDR3 bases: TGTGCCAGCAGCTTAGACCCCGCCCCTGAAGCTTTCTTT. Translation gives CASSLDPAPEAFF.

The genes are TRBV4-3 and TRBJ2-7, with D perhaps TRBD2 (5 bases). V was trimmed by 4 bases and J by 3 bases, leaving 13 bases between them. The CDR3 is 14 residues long. Germline V gives CDR1 LGHNA, CDR2 YSLEER. CDR3 coding DNA: TGCGCCAGCAGCCCGACTCGGGGTGGCTACGAGCAGTACTTC. It translates to CASSPTRGGYEQYF.

This sequence joins TRBV6-5 and TRBJ1-4; TRBD1 agrees at 9 bases. After removal of 4 bases from V and 7 bases from J, the junction contained 4 bases not matched to a gene. Per the germline V gene, CDR1 is MNHEY and CDR2 is SVGAGI. The CDR3 loop spans 14 amino acids. The DNA of the CDR3 is TGTGCCAGCAGTTCGACAGGGGGAAGTGAAAAACTGTTTTTT. Amino acids: CASSSTGGSEKLFF.

This chain uses TRBV9 with TRBJ1-3; perhaps TRBD1 as D (6 bases). Per germline, CDR1 SGDLS and CDR2 YYNGEE. The CDR3 contains 15 residues. V was clipped by 6 bases and J by 2 bases, with 15 bases between them. This CDR3 is CASTGRDNTGNTIYF. CDR3 DNA: TGTGCCAGCACCGGCCGGGACAACACTGGAAACACCATATATTTT.

This clone has a single count. The chain recombines TRBV19 with TRBJ2-2; perhaps TRBD2 as D (6 bases). CDR3 length: 14 residues. CDR1 and CDR2 (germline): LNHDA, SQIVND (reference sequence). V was cut by 6 bases and J by 5 bases, with 13 bases left in between. CDR3 sequence reads: CASSWGTSTGELFF. The CDR3 region has the DNA TGTGCCAGTAGCTGGGGGACTTCTACCGGGGAGCTGTTTTTT.

The V and J genes are TRBV5-1 and TRBJ2-3; the match to TRBD2 covers 10 bases. The V gene's germline CDR1 is SGHRS and CDR2 YFSETQ. CDR3 length: 16 amino acids. The V and J ends lost 4 bases and 4 bases, in that order; junction bases with no gene match: 9. In DNA form, the CDR3 reads TGCGCCAGCAGCCTTGAAGCGGGAGGGCCACCAGATACGCAGTATTTT. This gives the protein CASSLEAGGPPDTQYF.

The rearrangement uses TRBV9 and TRBJ1-2, with 7 bases that match TRBD1. The V gene's germline CDR1 is SGDLS and CDR2 YYNGEE. The CDR3 length is 15 residues. Trimming removed 3 bases from V and 4 bases from J; junction bases left unmatched: 9. The CDR3 DNA sequence: TGTGCCAGCAGCGCGCGAACAGGGGCCGGCTATGGCTACACCTTC. Translating gives CASSARTGAGYGYTF.

This chain uses TRBV28 with TRBJ1-2; D perhaps matches TRBD1 (5 bases). Germline values: CDR1 MDHEN, CDR2 SYDVKM. This CDR3 contains 16 residues. Trimming shortened V by 4 bases and J by 4 bases, and 19 bases separated the two germline ends. The CDR3 spells CASSSTGDRVSYGYTF. The CDR3 DNA is TGTGCCAGCAGTTCCACCGGGGACCGAGTTTCCTATGGCTACACCTTC.

This chain joins TRBV4-1 and TRBJ1-5; no clear D gene. Germline values: CDR1 MGHRA, CDR2 YSYEKL. V was clipped by 1 base and J by 4 bases, with 11 bases between them. This CDR3 spans 15 amino acids. The CDR3 nucleotides read TGCGCCAGCAGCCAAGTGGACCTAGGGAATCAGCCCCAGCATTTT. Encoded protein: CASSQVDLGNQPQHF.

This clone has a single count. This chain joins TRBV7-9 and TRBJ1-1, with D perhaps matching TRBD1 (5 bases). The CDR3 loop spans 16 amino acids. Germline values: CDR1 SEHNR, CDR2 FQNEAQ (reference sequence). The V and J ends lost 2 bases and 0 bases respectively, with 13 bases between them. Here the CDR3 reads CASSLMSGHMNTEAFF. CDR3 bases: TGTGCCAGCAGCTTAATGTCGGGGCACATGAACACTGAAGCTTTCTTT.

This chain uses TRBV5-8 with TRBJ1-3, with D hard to call. The V gene lost 0 bases and the J gene lost 4 bases, with 5 bases spanning the gap. The germline CDR1 and CDR2 sequences are SGHTS and YDEGEE. The CDR3 has 13 amino acids. Here the CDR3 DNA reads TGTGCCAGCAGCTTGGTATACGGAAACACCATATATTTT. Its translation is CASSLVYGNTIYF. Using reference TRBV5-8 and TRBJ1-3 for the parts outside the CDR3, the full variable domain is EAGVTQSPTHLIKTRGQQATLRCSPISGHTSVYWYQQALGLGLQFLLWYDEGEERNRGNFPPRFSGRQFPNYSSELNVNALELEDSALYLCASSLVYGNTIYFGEGSWLTVV.

The chain has TRBV9 and TRBJ2-3, with a weak D call TRBD2 (6 bases). V was shortened by 0 bases and J by 4 bases, with 9 bases between the two germline ends. The germline V gene has CDR1 SGDLS and CDR2 YYNGEE. The CDR3 totals 14 residues. CDR3 bases: TGTGCCAGCAGCGTAGTCCCGGGGGCAGATACGCAGTATTTT. As protein: CASSVVPGADTQYF. Together with reference TRBV9 and TRBJ2-3, the CDR3 gives the full variable domain: DSGVTQTPKHLITATGQRVTLRCSPRSGDLSVYWYQQSLDQGLQFLIQYYNGEERAKGNILERFSAQQFPDLHSELNLSSLELGDSALYFCASSVVPGADTQYFGPGTRLTVL.

The chain has TRBV2 and TRBJ2-3, with 8 bases lining up with TRBD2. Germline values: CDR1 SNHLY, CDR2 FYNNEI. The J segment lost 1 base and the V segment lost 3 bases, leaving 15 bases of the junction unmatched. CDR3 length: 19 amino acids. CDR3 loop: CASSDPREVAGGGTDTQYF. Written as DNA, the CDR3 is TGTGCCAGCAGTGACCCCAGGGAGGTGGCGGGAGGTGGCACAGATACGCAGTATTTT.

The rearrangement joins TRBV19 to TRBJ1-5; D gene uncertain. The V gene lost 3 bases and the J gene lost 4 bases, with 4 bases spanning the gap. The CDR3 sequence is 12 residues long. CDR1 and CDR2 (germline): LNHDA, SQIVND (reference sequence). The CDR3 DNA is TGTGCCAGTAGTATGGGAAATCAGCCCCAGCATTTT. Translating it yields CASSMGNQPQHF.

This chain links TRBV11-2 with TRBJ2-2, with 9 bases aligning to TRBD1. Losses at the gene ends were 4 bases for V and 3 bases for J; bases not matched to a gene: 9. This CDR3 has 17 residues. The V gene's germline CDR1 is SGHAT and CDR2 FQNNGV. The CDR3, as DNA: TGTGCCAGCAGCTCCATAACAGGGGGCAAGGACACCGGGGAGCTGTTTTTT. It is translated as CASSSITGGKDTGELFF.

CDR3 in DNA: TGTGCCAGCAGTTACGGGACAGAACCTAACTATGGCTACACCTTC. Translated: CASSYGTEPNYGYTF. The chain recombines TRBV27 with TRBJ1-2, with 7 positions matching TRBD1. CDR3 length equals 15 residues. With V trimmed by 4 bases and J by 0 bases, 5 bases remained unmatched. Germline values: CDR1 MNHEY, CDR2 SMNVEV (reference sequence).

CDR3 sequence: CASSVGGSPHNEQFF. In DNA form, the CDR3 reads TGTGCCAGCAGCGTAGGCGGGAGCCCCCACAATGAGCAGTTCTTC. The V call is TRBV9, the J call TRBJ2-1; 7 nucleotides line up with TRBD2. The J segment lost 5 bases and the V segment lost 0 bases, leaving 5 bases of the junction unmatched. Germline loops: CDR1 SGDLS, CDR2 YYNGEE. CDR3 size: 15 residues.

J is TRBJ2-1 and V is TRBV19; D not resolved. V lost 5 bases to trimming and J lost 11 bases, with 13 bases between them. Germline lookup yields CDR1 LNHDA and CDR2 SQIVND (reference sequence). CDR3 length equals 12 residues. The DNA for the CDR3 is TGTGCCAGTAGTCCTTCTCTTCGCCAGCAGTTCTTC. Translated, it gives CASSPSLRQQFF.